What follows are 19 T cell receptor beta chains derived from one specimen sequenced in a study of blood T cell repertoires in COVID-19 (TCRdb year 2020). Library method: the immunoSEQ multiplex PCR assay. The source is immuneACCESS, and TCRdb retained only in-frame sequences with V and J called. Part of the clones is not carried over; for the studies checked, unresolved V genes explain less than half of this, and the remainder is unexplained. For this sample the table gives about 280,000 clones, of which around nine tenths were detected only once. The ten largest clones take up about 5% of the sample. Sequencing used peripheral blood. All receptors come from a man aged 35-49 years with acute or convalescent COVID-19.

The chain joins TRBV5-1 to TRBJ2-7, with D possibly matching TRBD2 (6 bases). Germline V CDR1 and CDR2: SGHRS, YFSETQ. The CDR3 extends over 17 amino acids. V lost 3 bases to trimming and J lost 0 bases, with 19 bases between them. This CDR3 reads CASSWGGGTWSSYEQYF. CDR3 in DNA: TGCGCCAGCAGCTGGGGTGGGGGGACGTGGAGCTCCTACGAGCAGTACTTC.

The gene calls are TRBV11-3 and TRBJ1-1; D unresolved. CDR1 and CDR2 from the germline V gene are SGHNT and YENEEA. Trimming removed 2 bases from V and 1 base from J, with 5 bases in between. This CDR3 is built from 13 residues. This chain's CDR3 is CASSLQANTEAFF. The CDR3 region has the DNA TGTGCCAGCAGCTTACAAGCGAACACTGAAGCTTTCTTT. The variable domain in full, with the rest retrieved from reference TRBV11-3 and TRBJ1-1, is EAGVVQSPRYKIIEKKQPVAFWCNPISGHNTLYWYLQNLGQGPELLIRYENEEAVDDSQLPKDRFSAERLKGVDSTLKIQPAELGDSAVYLCASSLQANTEAFFGQGTRLTVV.

The chain links TRBV5-1 to TRBJ2-7, with D possibly TRBD2 on 7 matching bases. The V end lost 1 base, the J end lost 5 bases, and 16 bases lay between the germline ends. Germline CDR1 reads SGHRS; CDR2 reads YFSETQ. The CDR3 contains 15 residues. The CDR3 DNA reads as TGCGCCAGCAGCTTGTTGGGGGCGGGGGCTCACGAGCAGTACTTC. This encodes CASSLLGAGAHEQYF.

The chain links TRBV19 to TRBJ1-2; D not resolved. Germline CDR1 is LNHDA and CDR2 is SQIVND (reference sequence). The CDR3 runs to 12 residues. The V end was cut by 1 base, the J end by 12 bases, with 12 bases between. The CDR3 sequence: CASSIGPGSHTF. CDR3 bases: TGTGCCAGTAGTATAGGTCCGGGGAGCCACACCTTC.

The gene calls are TRBV5-1 and TRBJ2-1, with 13 bases matching TRBD2. This CDR3 region has 15 residues. Trimming cost V 4 bases and J 5 bases; bases outside gene matches: 3. The germline V gene encodes CDR1 SGHRS and CDR2 YFSETQ. The CDR3 sequence: CASSQGLAGNNEQFF. CDR3 bases: TGCGCCAGCAGCCAGGGACTAGCGGGGAACAATGAGCAGTTCTTC.

This chain connects TRBV12-3 or TRBV12-4 to TRBJ2-3; the D is unclear. Trimming pared 3 bases from V and 6 bases from J, leaving 7 bases between. The CDR3 is made up of 12 amino acids. CDR3 protein: CASSFYLDTQYF. The CDR3 DNA reads as TGTGCCAGCAGTTTTTATTTGGATACGCAGTATTTT.

The chain is built from TRBV14 and TRBJ2-7, with 11 bases fitting TRBD1. The CDR3 runs 15 residues. The germline gives CDR1 SGHDN, CDR2 FVKESK. V dropped 3 bases and J dropped 2; count of bases not matched to a gene: 3. The CDR3 loop is CASSHPGQGAYEQYF. The CDR3 coding sequence is TGTGCCAGCAGCCATCCGGGACAGGGGGCCTACGAGCAGTACTTC.

This sequence joins TRBV3-1 (or the pseudogene TRBV3-2) and TRBJ1-4, with 7 bases identical to TRBD1. From germline, CDR1 is LGHDT and CDR2 YNNKEL (reference sequence). With 4 bases clipped from V and 0 bases from J, the junction kept 11 bases outside the gene matches. CDR3 length: 18 amino acids. The CDR3 DNA follows: TGTGCCAGCAGCCCCGGGACAGACACCCTAGCAACTAATGAAAAACTGTTTTTT. Translating gives CASSPGTDTLATNEKLFF.

V is TRBV7-9 and J is TRBJ1-1; D is ambiguous. Germline CDR1 and CDR2: SEHNR and FQNEAQ (reference sequence). This CDR3 region has 15 residues. Trimming took 3 bases from V and 1 from J, leaving 12 bases between them. The chain's CDR3 is CASSFEGLENTEAFF. CDR3 nucleotide sequence: TGTGCCAGCAGCTTTGAAGGACTTGAGAACACTGAAGCTTTCTTT.

The chain uses TRBV6-6 and TRBJ2-3; possibly TRBD2 for D (5 bases). The V end lost 6 bases, the J end lost 3 bases, and 16 bases lay between the germline ends. Germline assignment: CDR1 MNHNY and CDR2 SVGAGI (reference sequence). The CDR3 is made up of 15 amino acids. CDR3 nucleotides: TGTGCCAGCAGCTACAGCGGTTTAGAGACAGATACGCAGTATTTT. Translating gives CASSYSGLETDTQYF.

J is TRBJ2-7 and V is TRBV11-2; D might be TRBD1 (6 bases). The ends were cut back, 1 base at V and 3 bases at J, with 13 bases in the middle. This CDR3 spans 15 amino acids. The germline CDR1 and CDR2 sequences are SGHAT and FQNNGV. This CDR3 reads CASSLVFGQHYEQYF. The CDR3 nucleotides are TGTGCCAGCAGCTTAGTCTTTGGACAGCACTACGAGCAGTACTTC.

The chain links TRBV5-1 to TRBJ1-1; 11 bases line up with TRBD1. The ends lost 0 bases at V and 4 bases at J; junction bases unmatched: 5. This CDR3 is built from 16 residues. Germline values: CDR1 SGHRS, CDR2 YFSETQ. The DNA of the CDR3 is TGCGCCAGCAGCTTGGAGATGGGACAGGGGGGCACTGAAGCTTTCTTT. Protein: CASSLEMGQGGTEAFF.

This rearrangement joins TRBV2 to TRBJ2-3; 10 nucleotides line up with TRBD1. CDR1 is SNHLY, CDR2 FYNNEI, per germline. The CDR3 contains 14 residues. V lost 6 bases, J lost 5 bases, and 5 bases stayed unmatched. The CDR3 DNA reads as TGTGCCAGCAGGGGACAGGGGTTGGGAGATACGCAGTATTTT. It codes for CASRGQGLGDTQYF.

V is TRBV5-1 and J is TRBJ1-2; D is possibly TRBD1 (5 bases). This CDR3 is 16 amino acids long. Germline CDR1 and CDR2: SGHRS and YFSETQ. V lost 7 bases and J lost 7, with 26 bases in between. The CDR3 reads CASAMDAGTDVGGYTF. In DNA, the CDR3 is TGCGCCAGCGCCATGGATGCGGGGACGGACGTTGGTGGCTACACCTTC.

The V call is TRBV5-6, the J call TRBJ1-5; TRBD1 might be the D (5 bases). CDR3 size: 17 residues. Germline V gene data show CDR1 as SGHDT and CDR2 as YYEEEE. The ends were cut back, 3 bases at V and 1 base at J, with 17 bases in the middle. CDR3 region: CASSSSTREVSNQPQHF. The CDR3 DNA follows: TGTGCCAGCAGCTCGAGCACCAGGGAGGTGAGCAATCAGCCCCAGCATTTT.

The gene calls are TRBV6-5 and TRBJ1-2; no clear D. Per the germline V gene, CDR1 is MNHEY and CDR2 is SVGAGI. V was clipped by 0 bases and J by 4 bases, with 12 bases between them. CDR3 length: 15 residues. The CDR3 DNA sequence: TGTGCCAGCAGTTACTCGAATCAGGCCCTCTATGGCTACACCTTC. Protein sequence: CASSYSNQALYGYTF.

The chain uses TRBV2 and TRBJ2-3; the D gene is possibly TRBD2 (5 bases). V was trimmed by 4 bases and J by 5 bases, leaving 7 bases between them. CDR3 length: 12 amino acids. Per the germline V gene, CDR1 is SNHLY and CDR2 is FYNNEI. CDR3 sequence (DNA): TGTGCCAGCAGTGTCGAGGGAGATACGCAGTATTTT. Amino acid sequence: CASSVEGDTQYF.

The chain links TRBV10-3 to TRBJ2-3; D perhaps matches TRBD2 (5 bases). Germline CDR1 and CDR2: ENHRY and SYGVKD. The CDR3 covers 14 residues. Trimming took off 3 bases at V and 0 bases at J, with 7 bases between the two ends. The CDR3 is CAISEVASTDTQYF. The CDR3 DNA sequence: TGTGCCATCAGTGAAGTAGCGAGCACAGATACGCAGTATTTT.

A word on this clone: This sample includes further DNA sequences coding for the same CDR3. This chain links TRBV9 with TRBJ2-1; 9 nucleotides agree with TRBD2. Germline lookup yields CDR1 SGDLS and CDR2 YYNGEE. The J segment lost 0 bases and the V segment lost 3 bases, leaving 4 bases of the junction unmatched. This CDR3 has 16 residues. The CDR3 protein is CASSEGSGGSYNEQFF. CDR3 DNA: TGTGCCAGCAGCGAGGGTAGCGGGGGCTCCTACAATGAGCAGTTCTTC.